The 6 T cell receptor beta chains below come from one sample, sequenced in a study of post-analysis software for immune sequencing data. Study observations and caveats: TRBV5-6, TRBV5-1 and TRBV20-1 belonged to a set of a few TRBV segments that were more frequent in patients than controls.

These receptors have no known antigen. Every TCR beta cDNA library bore unique molecular identifiers. From the PCR reads, TCRdb called clonotypes with MiXCR, one entry per CDR3 protein. The sample carries about 430,000 distinct CDR3 sequences, more than 30% recorded once. Sequenced sample: blood. The receptors shown here come from a girl aged 2-10 years with multiple sclerosis.

The chain has TRBV7-2 and TRBJ2-3; D is possibly TRBD1 (6 bases). Germline CDR1 reads SGHTA; CDR2 reads FQGNSA. The V and J ends lost 4 bases and 3 bases respectively, with 14 bases between them. This CDR3 spans 15 amino acids. The CDR3 reads CASSSQTGQTDTQYF. The CDR3 nucleotides are TGTGCCAGCAGCTCCCAAACAGGACAGACAGATACGCAGTATTTT.

This clonotype was counted a few times. This chain connects TRBV6-5 to TRBJ2-7; 7 nucleotides align to TRBD1. After removal of 0 bases from V and 6 bases from J, the junction contained 5 bases not matched to a gene. The CDR3 runs 14 residues. CDR1 and CDR2 from the germline V gene are MNHEY and SVGAGI. The CDR3 spells CASSYSRTGREQYF. The CDR3 bases are TGTGCCAGCAGTTACTCGCGGACAGGCCGCGAGCAGTACTTC.

This chain uses TRBV7-2 with TRBJ2-3, with 9 bases aligning to TRBD1. Germline V gene data show CDR1 as SGHTA and CDR2 as FQGNSA. V shed 5 bases and J 4 bases; nucleotides not matched to a gene: 19. There are 19 residues in the CDR3. The CDR3 DNA follows: TGTGCCAGCAGCCCGCAGGGACAGGGCACTAAAATTCGCGCAGATACGCAGTATTTT. It yields the protein CASSPQGQGTKIRADTQYF.

The V and J genes are TRBV4-1 and TRBJ2-1; no definite D call. CDR1 and CDR2 from the germline V gene are MGHRA and YSYEKL. CDR3 length equals 14 residues. Trimming pared 2 bases from V and 8 bases from J, leaving 13 bases between. CDR3 DNA sequence: TGCGCCAGCAGCCAAAGGCTCTCTCAATATGAGCAGTTCTTC. Translated: CASSQRLSQYEQFF.

The chain recombines TRBV11-2 with TRBJ2-1, with 9 bases that match TRBD1. The junction had 10 bases not matched to a gene; V was cut back by 4 bases and J by 15 bases. This CDR3 contains 13 residues. CDR1 is SGHAT and CDR2 is FQNNGV in the germline V gene. The CDR3 nucleotides are TGTGCCAGCAGCTCAGGGGGGACAGGGAGGGCGTTCTTC. Translation gives CASSSGGTGRAFF. Full variable domain (outside the CDR3, taken from reference TRBV11-2 and TRBJ2-1): EAGVAQSPRYKIIEKRQSVAFWCNPISGHATLYWYQQILGQGPKLLIQFQNNGVVDDSQLPKDRFSAERLKGVDSTLKIQPAKLEDSAVYLCASSSGGTGRAFFGPGTRLTVL.

This clonotype showed up just once. The rearrangement joins TRBV29-1 to TRBJ2-5; D call uncertain. The CDR3 spans 12 residues. CDR1 SQVTM and CDR2 ANQGSEA come from the germline V gene. Trimming pared 4 bases from V and 1 base from J, leaving 7 bases between. CDR3 DNA sequence: TGCAGCGTTGGGAGCGCCCAAGAGACCCAGTACTTC. It encodes CSVGSAQETQYF. The full variable domain, completed using reference TRBV29-1 and TRBJ2-5, is SAVISQKPSRDICQRGTSLTIQCQVDSQVTMMFWYRQQPGQSLTLIATANQGSEATYESGFVIDKFPISRPNLTFSTLTVSNMSPEDSSIYLCSVGSAQETQYFGPGTRLLVL.